This is a list of T cell receptor beta chains from one sample in a study of cytomegalovirus exposure and HLA in healthy donors. TCRdb's copy holds only in-frame clones and misses some; the assay was immunoSEQ multiplex PCR. This table holds 140,000 to 150,000 clones, approximately 78% found once. The sequencing input was PBMCs. These receptors were obtained from a female donor in good health and CMV-seronegative. CDR3s include the opening cysteine and the closing phenylalanine or tryptophan. Fields, in order: J gene, V gene, clone size, D gene, CDR3 protein, CDR3 DNA. A D gene is named only where the DNA matches it firmly. Some rows mark clone size as missing; the rest say once, few, many or name a class of expanded clone.

TRBJ1-3,TRBV5-1,NA,NA,CASSLDRSSGNTIYF,TGCGCCAGCAGCTTGGACCGCAGCTCTGGAAACACCATATATTTT
TRBJ1-2,TRBV7-9,NA,TRBD1,CASSFPGQGVEYGYTF,TGTGCCAGCAGCTTCCCGGGGCAGGGGGTTGAGTATGGCTACACCTTC
TRBJ1-2,TRBV6-5,NA,NA,CASRRGSPQDYGYTF,TGTGCCAGCAGACGCGGGAGCCCCCAGGACTATGGCTACACCTTC
TRBJ2-7,TRBV5-6,few,NA,CASSGSSYEQYF,TGTGCCAGCAGCGGGAGCAGCTACGAGCAGTACTTC
TRBJ2-1,TRBV15,NA,TRBD1,CATSRDPTGGGGMIEQFF,TGTGCCACCAGCAGAGATCCGACAGGGGGCGGCGGGATGATTGAGCAGTTCTTC
TRBJ2-5,TRBV6-1,NA,NA,CASTPGHSDETQYF,TGTGCCAGCACCCCGGGACATTCGGACGAGACCCAGTACTTC
TRBJ1-1,TRBV4-2,NA,NA,CASSQSKPSGAEAFF,TGTGCCAGCAGCCAATCGAAACCTTCGGGTGCTGAAGCTTTCTTT
TRBJ2-5,TRBV19,NA,NA,CASSRRLRGQETQYF,TGTGCCAGTAGCAGGAGACTCAGGGGACAAGAGACCCAGTACTTC
TRBJ1-1,TRBV5-1,few,TRBD1,CASSLRQGAAEAFF,TGCGCCAGCAGCCTCCGACAGGGGGCGGCTGAAGCTTTCTTT
TRBJ2-3,TRBV5-1,few,NA,CASSLVQGTTDTQYF,TGCGCCAGCAGCTTGGTGCAGGGTACCACAGATACGCAGTATTTT
TRBJ2-3,TRBV18,NA,NA,CASSPSGFTDTQYF,TGTGCCAGCTCACCATCGGGATTCACAGATACGCAGTATTTT
TRBJ2-7,TRBV19,NA,TRBD1,CASSTLLQTGLHEQYF,TGTGCCAGTAGTACCCTACTCCAGACAGGGTTGCACGAGCAGTACTTC
TRBJ1-4,TRBV4-3,NA,NA,CAGSRGQGGKNEKLFF,TGCGCCGGCAGCCGTGGTCAAGGGGGTAAAAATGAAAAACTGTTTTTT
TRBJ1-2,TRBV6-6,NA,TRBD1,CASSPDRAFYGYPF,TGTGCCAGCAGCCCGGACAGGGCCTTTTATGGCTACCCCTTC
TRBJ2-7,TRBV29-1,NA,NA,CSVAEGPYEQYF,TGCAGCGTTGCGGAGGGGCCCTACGAGCAGTACTTC
TRBJ1-3,TRBV28,NA,NA,CASSFGTRSSGNTIYF,TGTGCCAGCAGTTTCGGGACAAGGAGCTCTGGAAACACCATATATTTT
TRBJ2-1,TRBV19,NA,NA,CASLGASRPGYNEQFF,TGTGCCAGCCTCGGCGCTAGCCGGCCTGGGTACAATGAGCAGTTCTTC
TRBJ1-1,TRBV29-1,NA,NA,CSAVGGAGDTEAFF,TGCAGCGCAGTTGGGGGGGCTGGGGACACTGAAGCTTTCTTT
TRBJ2-1,TRBV2,NA,TRBD2,CASRGRLAENYNEQFF,TGTGCCAGCAGGGGTAGACTAGCCGAAAACTACAATGAGCAGTTCTTC
TRBJ2-3,TRBV5-1,NA,TRBD1,CASSPTGTGGRADTQYF,TGCGCCAGCAGCCCTACTGGGACAGGAGGTAGGGCAGATACGCAGTATTTT
TRBJ2-3,TRBV9,once,TRBD1,CASSPKTGAVDTQYF,TGTGCCAGCAGCCCGAAAACAGGGGCAGTGGATACGCAGTATTTT
TRBJ2-3,TRBV5-1,NA,TRBD2,CASSSGLSSGRAPDTQYF,TGCGCCAGCAGCTCGGGTTTGAGTAGCGGGAGGGCCCCAGATACGCAGTATTTT
TRBJ2-7,TRBV28,NA,TRBD2,CASSLGMIAGAGYEQYF,TGTGCCAGCAGTTTAGGTATGATAGCGGGAGCAGGCTACGAGCAGTACTTC
TRBJ1-2,TRBV30,NA,NA,CAWSPGPEEDGYTF,TGTGCCTGGAGTCCCGGGCCCGAGGAGGATGGCTACACCTTC
TRBJ1-6,TRBV19,few,TRBD1,CASSRPGQGNSPLHF,TGTGCCAGTAGTAGGCCGGGACAGGGGAACTCACCCCTCCACTTT
TRBJ2-2,TRBV7-9,NA,TRBD2,CSSRRGTSGINTGELFF,TGTTCCAGCAGAAGAGGGACTAGCGGGATAAACACCGGGGAGCTGTTTTTT
TRBJ2-7,TRBV7-9,NA,NA,CASSFMGRGSYEQYF,TGTGCCAGCAGCTTTATGGGAAGGGGCTCCTACGAGCAGTACTTC
TRBJ2-1,TRBV13,NA,NA,CASSLGSERYNEQFF,TGTGCCAGCAGCTTAGGCAGTGAGAGGTACAATGAGCAGTTCTTC
TRBJ2-1,TRBV28,once,NA,CASMRDRGGYYNEQFF,TGTGCCAGCATGCGGGATAGGGGGGGCTACTACAATGAGCAGTTCTTC
TRBJ1-1,TRBV6-1,NA,NA,CASSPLTGGQTEAFF,TGTGCCAGCAGTCCATTAACAGGTGGGCAGACTGAAGCTTTCTTT
TRBJ2-1,TRBV9,NA,TRBD2,CASSVDGGSRRQFF,TGTGCCAGCAGCGTAGATGGCGGGAGTAGGCGGCAGTTCTTC
TRBJ2-5,TRBV28,NA,NA,CATGGWETQYF,TGTGCCACCGGTGGTTGGGAGACCCAGTACTTC
TRBJ1-4,TRBV27,once,TRBD1,CASSSYDRVGEKLFF,TGTGCCAGCAGTTCGTACGACAGGGTCGGGGAAAAACTGTTTTTT